The 15 T cell receptor beta chains below all came from one sample that was sequenced in a study of response to subunit inactivated influenza vaccine. Using its own MiXCR run on the RT-PCR reads, TCRdb lists one record per CDR3 protein. The table has hundreds of thousands of distinct CDR3 sequences, approximately 15% seen once. The sequencing here drew on PBMCs from blood, taken around two weeks before vaccination. The receptors were sampled from a man over 45 who received an inactivated influenza vaccine.

This chain uses TRBV9 with TRBJ2-1, with D tentatively TRBD1 (6 bases). Germline V gene sequence: CDR1 SGDLS, CDR2 YYNGEE. The CDR3 extends over 16 amino acids. Trimming removed 1 base from V and 5 bases from J, with 16 bases in between. The CDR3 DNA reads TGTGCCAGCAGCGTAAAACCCCACCACAGGGACAATGAGCAGTTCTTC. Amino acid sequence: CASSVKPHHRDNEQFF.

This sequence joins TRBV29-1 and TRBJ2-2; D may match TRBD1 or TRBD2 (6 bases each). V was clipped by 6 bases and J by 0 bases, with 14 bases between them. The CDR3 loop spans 15 amino acids. CDR1 and CDR2 from the germline V gene are SQVTM and ANQGSEA. The CDR3, as DNA: TGCAGCGTCGCCTACAGGGACTCGAACACCGGGGAGCTGTTTTTT. Amino acids: CSVAYRDSNTGELFF.

The V and J genes are TRBV27 and TRBJ2-5; TRBD2 aligns across 15 bases. The V gene's germline CDR1 is MNHEY and CDR2 SMNVEV (reference sequence). CDR3 length: 15 amino acids. J gave up 3 bases and V 7 bases, and 3 bases lay outside the gene matches. The CDR3 DNA follows: TGTGCCAGCAAAGGACTAGCGGGGGGGGAAGAGACCCAGTACTTC. Translation gives CASKGLAGGEETQYF.

This sequence joins TRBV3-1 and TRBJ2-6; 9 positions agree with TRBD1. From germline, CDR1 is LGHDT and CDR2 YNNKEL (reference sequence). The CDR3 length is 17 residues. V gave up 4 bases and J gave up 4 bases; unmatched junction bases: 8. CDR3 sequence: CASSPRTGVPGANVLTF. CDR3 in DNA: TGTGCCAGCAGCCCCCGGACAGGGGTACCCGGGGCCAACGTCCTGACTTTC.

This clonotype has more than one count but fewer than ten. V usage is TRBV29-1 and J usage is TRBJ2-3, with D perhaps TRBD2 (5 bases). The CDR3 covers 15 residues. Trimming removed 6 bases at V and 7 bases at J, with 23 bases between. Germline CDR1 and CDR2: SQVTM and ANQGSEA. CDR3 loop: CSVRQLGPPRNTQYF. The CDR3 DNA reads as TGCAGCGTAAGACAACTAGGACCCCCCCGGAATACGCAGTATTTT.

This clonotype was recorded a few times. The rearrangement uses TRBV25-1 and TRBJ1-2; a possible D gene is TRBD1 (5 bases). The germline CDR1 and CDR2 sequences are MGHDK and SYGVNS. CDR3 length: 14 amino acids. The V end was cut by 4 bases, the J end by 8 bases, with 17 bases between. For the CDR3, the DNA is TGTGCCAGCAGTGCTCTAGGGGCCGCCCTGGGCTACACCTTC. Encoded protein: CASSALGAALGYTF.

This clonotype was found a few times. The chain has TRBV12-3 or TRBV12-4 and TRBJ2-7; D possibly uses TRBD1 or TRBD2 (6 bases each). CDR3 length: 12 amino acids. V lost 5 bases and J lost 13, with 18 bases in between. Written as DNA, the CDR3 is TGTGCCAGCAGTCCGTCACAGGGACTGACTTACTTC. Protein product: CASSPSQGLTYF.

Regarding this clonotype: A single base separates this from a much larger clone, so it may be a read error. The chain recombines TRBV6-2 or TRBV6-3 with TRBJ2-1; 8 bases agree with TRBD2. The CDR3 spans 16 residues. Germline CDR1 reads MNHEY; CDR2 reads SVGEGT. CDR3 region: CAISYSRGGSYNEQFF. The CDR3 region has the DNA TGTGCCATCAGTTACTCTCGCGGGGGGTCTTACAATGAGCAGTTCTTC.

This chain links TRBV2 with TRBJ2-3; tentative D call: TRBD2 (6 bases). CDR3 length equals 16 residues. Trimming took off 5 bases at V and 1 base at J, with 16 bases between the two ends. The germline V gene has CDR1 SNHLY and CDR2 FYNNEI. CDR3 in amino acids: CASSKSTSRRTDTQYF. CDR3 nucleotides: TGTGCCAGCAGTAAAAGCACTAGCAGACGCACAGATACGCAGTATTTT.

The rearrangement links TRBV2 to TRBJ1-4; D might be TRBD1 (6 bases). The ends were cut back, 6 bases at V and 6 bases at J, with 11 bases in the middle. The germline V gene has CDR1 SNHLY and CDR2 FYNNEI. The CDR3 extends over 13 amino acids. The CDR3 region has the DNA TGTGCCAGCAGAGCGACAGGAGATGAAAAACTGTTTTTT. It yields the protein CASRATGDEKLFF. Full variable domain (missing parts from reference TRBV2 and TRBJ1-4): EPEVTQTPSHQVTQMGQEVILRCVPISNHLYFYWYRQILGQKVEFLVSFYNNEISEKSEIFDDQFSVERPDGSNFTLKIRSTKLEDSAMYFCASRATGDEKLFFGSGTQLSVL.

This clonotype came up many times. The genes are TRBV7-2 and TRBJ1-1; the D is unclear. Germline values: CDR1 SGHTA, CDR2 FQGNSA. The CDR3 runs to 14 residues. Trimming shortened V by 5 bases and J by 0 bases, and 10 bases separated the two germline ends. CDR3 nucleotide sequence: TGTGCCAGCAGCCCCACTCGCTTGAACACTGAAGCTTTCTTT. Translating it yields CASSPTRLNTEAFF.

The rearrangement uses TRBV4-3 and TRBJ1-3; D remains ambiguous. Germline V CDR1 and CDR2: LGHNA, YSLEER. The CDR3 contains 13 residues. The V end was cut by 4 bases, the J end by 4 bases, with 8 bases between. The CDR3 DNA follows: TGCGCCAGCAGCCCCACAATAGGAAACACCATATATTTT. Translating it yields CASSPTIGNTIYF.

This clonotype was seen more than once but under ten times. The chain's CDR3 is CASSLGLAGAQYF. The CDR3 DNA follows: TGTGCCAGCAGCTTGGGACTAGCGGGAGCGCAGTATTTT. The chain employs TRBV11-2 and TRBJ2-3; 14 bases are shared with TRBD2. The V gene's germline CDR1 is SGHAT and CDR2 FQNNGV. The length of the CDR3 is 13 residues. Germline trimming cut 3 bases from V and 10 bases from J; bases unmatched to any gene: 0.

This chain joins TRBV9 and TRBJ2-1; the D is unclear. Germline CDR1 and CDR2: SGDLS and YYNGEE. The CDR3 runs to 15 residues. Trimming removed 0 bases at V and 1 base at J, with 8 bases between. CDR3 coding DNA: TGTGCCAGCAGCGTAGGCCTTGGATCCTACAATGAGCAGTTCTTC. Its protein is CASSVGLGSYNEQFF. The whole variable domain, filled in from reference TRBV9 and TRBJ2-1, reads DSGVTQTPKHLITATGQRVTLRCSPRSGDLSVYWYQQSLDQGLQFLIQYYNGEERAKGNILERFSAQQFPDLHSELNLSSLELGDSALYFCASSVGLGSYNEQFFGPGTRLTVL.

This clonotype has more than one count but fewer than ten. CDR3 amino acids: CASSLAVGLAVSYEQYF. The CDR3 coding sequence is TGTGCCAGCAGTTTAGCGGTCGGTCTAGCGGTCTCCTACGAGCAGTACTTC. The V gene is TRBV28, the J gene TRBJ2-7; 7 positions match TRBD2. Germline values: CDR1 MDHEN, CDR2 SYDVKM. The V gene end was trimmed by 2 bases and the J gene end by 0 bases; junction bases not matched to a gene: 10. The CDR3 sequence is 17 residues long.